These 20 T cell receptor beta chains originate from one sample sequenced in a study of blood T cell repertoires in COVID-19. The method was immunoSEQ multiplex PCR; TCRdb's version includes in-frame clones alone and lacks a portion of them. The data hold tens of thousands of clones, with 82% observed a single time. Sequences were obtained from peripheral blood. The receptors stem from a woman aged 60-70 years with acute or convalescent COVID-19.

V gene TRBV11-2 combines with J gene TRBJ1-1; 10 positions agree with TRBD1. The CDR3 runs to 17 residues. CDR1 and CDR2 (germline): SGHAT, FQNNGV. V was clipped by 5 bases and J by 1 base; unmatched bases: 10. In DNA, the CDR3 is TGTGCCAGCAGCACTCGACGGAGGGACAGGGGGAACACTGAAGCTTTCTTT. Its translation: CASSTRRRDRGNTEAFF. The full variable domain, its missing parts supplied by reference TRBV11-2 and TRBJ1-1, is EAGVAQSPRYKIIEKRQSVAFWCNPISGHATLYWYQQILGQGPKLLIQFQNNGVVDDSQLPKDRFSAERLKGVDSTLKIQPAKLEDSAVYLCASSTRRRDRGNTEAFFGQGTRLTVV.

This clone was found once. The rearrangement uses TRBV7-9 and TRBJ1-4; no firm D call. Germline CDR1 SEHNR, CDR2 FQNEAQ (reference sequence). The V and J ends lost 1 base and 0 bases respectively, with 3 bases between them. The CDR3 is 14 residues long. Written as DNA, the CDR3 is TGTGCCAGCAGCTTAGATACAACTAATGAAAAACTGTTTTTT. Its translation: CASSLDTTNEKLFF.

The rearrangement uses TRBV7-8 and TRBJ1-4; D gene ambiguous. The V end was cut by 5 bases, the J end by 8 bases, with 18 bases between. The CDR3 is made up of 15 amino acids. CDR1 and CDR2 from the germline V gene are SGHVS and FQNEAQ. The CDR3 spells CASSLRHSSQEKLFF. The CDR3, as DNA: TGTGCCAGCAGCCTCCGACACTCTTCGCAGGAAAAACTGTTTTTT.

Many counts were recorded for this clone. The chain is built from TRBV20-1 and TRBJ2-7; 9 bases line up with TRBD2. The CDR3 is 14 residues long. With 3 bases clipped from V and 4 bases from J, the junction kept 7 bases outside the gene matches. Per germline, CDR1 DFQATT and CDR2 SNEGSKA (reference sequence). For the CDR3, the DNA is TGCAGTGCTAGTCCGAGCGGGGGGAATTACGAGCAGTACTTC. As protein: CSASPSGGNYEQYF.

The rearrangement joins TRBV28 to TRBJ1-3; maybe TRBD1 (6 bases). The germline CDR1 and CDR2 sequences are MDHEN and SYDVKM. Trimming shortened V by 5 bases and J by 1 base, and 18 bases separated the two germline ends. The CDR3 runs to 17 residues. CDR3 sequence: CASSLPTGPASGNTIYF. DNA of the CDR3: TGTGCCAGCAGTCTGCCGACAGGCCCCGCGTCTGGAAACACCATATATTTT.

The chain couples TRBV7-3 to TRBJ2-2; 9 bases are shared with TRBD2. Trimming cost V 4 bases and J 0 bases; bases outside gene matches: 9. CDR3 length: 18 amino acids. CDR1 SGHTA and CDR2 FQGTGA come from the germline V gene. CDR3 residues: CASSSASSGTANTGELFF. In DNA, the CDR3 is TGTGCCAGCAGCTCCGCCTCTAGCGGGACCGCGAACACCGGGGAGCTGTTTTTT.

The CDR3: CASSSTGRYEKLFF. For the CDR3, the DNA is TGTGCCAGCAGCTCGACAGGACGATATGAAAAACTGTTTTTT. The chain has TRBV5-8 and TRBJ1-4; tentatively, D is TRBD1 (6 bases). The ends were cut back, 3 bases at V and 6 bases at J, with 12 bases in the middle. CDR1 is SGHTS and CDR2 is YDEGEE in the germline V gene. The CDR3 contains 14 residues.

This clone was seen only a few times. The genes are TRBV11-2 and TRBJ2-7, with TRBD1 identical over 9 bases. Looked up from germline, CDR1 is SGHAT and CDR2 is FQNNGV. The trim removed 0 bases at V and 5 bases at J, leaving 5 bases unmatched. The CDR3 contains 15 residues. This CDR3 reads CASSLDWGQGDEQYF. CDR3 DNA: TGTGCCAGCAGCTTAGATTGGGGACAGGGTGACGAGCAGTACTTC.

The chain combines TRBV7-2 with TRBJ2-2, with D maybe TRBD1 (5 bases). Germline values: CDR1 SGHTA, CDR2 FQGNSA. This CDR3 has 15 amino acids. V gave up 3 bases and J gave up 5 bases, with 13 bases separating them. The CDR3 DNA reads as TGTGCCAGCAGCTTTCAGGGCATCGGGACCGGGGAGCTGTTTTTT. Amino acid sequence: CASSFQGIGTGELFF.

The CDR3 protein is CASRVHSKFPPGAQYF. CDR3 DNA sequence: TGTGCCAGCAGGGTCCATTCAAAGTTCCCTCCGGGGGCCCAGTACTTC. V usage is TRBV27 and J usage is TRBJ2-5; a weak D match, TRBD2 (6 bases). V was trimmed by 6 bases and J by 9 bases, leaving 26 bases between them. CDR3 size: 16 residues. Germline values: CDR1 MNHEY, CDR2 SMNVEV (reference sequence).

J is TRBJ1-2 and V is TRBV6-5; D possibly corresponds to TRBD1 (6 bases). The CDR3 consists of 14 residues. Germline V gene data show CDR1 as MNHEY and CDR2 as SVGAGI. V lost 9 bases to trimming and J lost 2 bases, with 16 bases between them. The CDR3 coding sequence is TGTGCCAGTAAGGAAACAGGGCCGAACTATGGCTACACCTTC. Its protein is CASKETGPNYGYTF.

V and J are TRBV7-7 and TRBJ2-1; 9 nucleotides align to TRBD2. Trimming removed 3 bases from V and 8 bases from J; junction bases left unmatched: 20. CDR3 length: 19 residues. Germline CDR1 reads SSHAT; CDR2 reads FNYEAQ (reference sequence). CDR3 residues: CASSFFGSGRWRVLDEQFF. The CDR3 DNA follows: TGTGCCAGCAGCTTTTTTGGGAGCGGGAGGTGGAGGGTTCTCGATGAGCAGTTCTTC.

This sequence joins TRBV6-4 and TRBJ2-5; a weak D match, TRBD1 (5 bases). V lost 8 bases and J 1 base, leaving 11 bases between the germline ends. Looked up from germline, CDR1 is MRHNA and CDR2 is SNTAGT. This CDR3 has 13 residues. The CDR3 DNA reads TGTGCCAGCGCGGCAGGGCCCCAAGAGACCCAGTACTTC. This translates into CASAAGPQETQYF.

This clone came up a few times. This chain connects TRBV6-6 to TRBJ2-5; D may be TRBD1 (6 bases). The germline gives CDR1 MNHNY, CDR2 SVGAGI (reference sequence). The V end was cut by 0 bases, the J end by 5 bases, with 13 bases between. The CDR3 contains 15 residues. CDR3 sequence reads: CASSYSWGPQETQYF. In DNA form, the CDR3 reads TGTGCCAGCAGTTACTCTTGGGGGCCCCAGGAGACCCAGTACTTC.

The chain recombines TRBV9 with TRBJ2-7; TRBD1 is a possible D gene (5 bases). The germline CDR1 and CDR2 sequences are SGDLS and YYNGEE. CDR3 size: 13 residues. V lost 3 bases and J 7 bases, leaving 14 bases between the germline ends. The CDR3, as DNA: TGTGCCAGCAGCGCCGCGCAGGGTGTGGAGCAGTACTTC. It is translated as CASSAAQGVEQYF.

The chain recombines TRBV7-3 with TRBJ2-3, with a weak D call TRBD1 (5 bases). CDR1 is SGHTA and CDR2 is FQGTGA in the germline V gene. The V and J ends lost 5 bases and 2 bases respectively, with 17 bases between them. The CDR3 spans 16 residues. The CDR3 reads CASSPSNRFSTDTQYF. In DNA form, the CDR3 reads TGTGCCAGCAGCCCGTCAAACAGGTTTTCCACAGATACGCAGTATTTT. Variable domain in full (rest from reference TRBV7-3 and TRBJ2-3): GAGVSQTPSNKVTEKGKYVELRCDPISGHTALYWYRQSLGQGPEFLIYFQGTGAADDSGLPNDRFFAVRPEGSVSTLKIQRTERGDSAVYLCASSPSNRFSTDTQYFGPGTRLTVL.

The genes are TRBV9 and TRBJ2-6; 8 bases line up with TRBD2. V was clipped by 0 bases and J by 0 bases; unmatched bases: 8. The length of the CDR3 is 19 residues. The germline CDR1 and CDR2 sequences are SGDLS and YYNGEE. The CDR3 spells CASSVESLAGYSGANVLTF. CDR3 DNA sequence: TGTGCCAGCAGCGTAGAGTCCCTAGCGGGCTACTCTGGGGCCAACGTCCTGACTTTC.

This clone was counted between two and nine times. The rearrangement joins TRBV2 to TRBJ1-4; TRBD1 might be the D (5 bases). The ends were cut back, 4 bases at V and 8 bases at J, with 11 bases in the middle. Germline V CDR1 and CDR2: SNHLY, FYNNEI. This CDR3 has 13 residues. The chain's CDR3 is CASSVNPGEKLFF. The CDR3 DNA reads TGTGCCAGCAGTGTTAACCCAGGGGAAAAACTGTTTTTT.

This sequence joins TRBV30 and TRBJ2-7; TRBD2 matches 8 bases. CDR1 and CDR2 (germline): GTSNPN, SVGIG (reference sequence). V dropped 3 bases and J dropped 2; count of bases not matched to a gene: 6. The CDR3 covers 14 residues. The CDR3 sequence: CAWSPGGSTYEQYF. The CDR3 DNA reads as TGTGCCTGGAGCCCGGGGGGGTCCACCTACGAGCAGTACTTC.

Only one count was recorded for this clone. For the CDR3, the DNA is TGCGCCAGCAGTGAGCTTGGGACAGGGGGATCGCCCCAGCATTTT. This sequence encodes CASSELGTGGSPQHF. The rearrangement uses TRBV10-2 and TRBJ1-5; 11 bases map to TRBD1. Germline CDR1 WSHSY, CDR2 SAAADI. The V gene end was trimmed by 2 bases and the J gene end by 9 bases; junction bases not matched to a gene: 6. The CDR3 loop spans 15 amino acids.